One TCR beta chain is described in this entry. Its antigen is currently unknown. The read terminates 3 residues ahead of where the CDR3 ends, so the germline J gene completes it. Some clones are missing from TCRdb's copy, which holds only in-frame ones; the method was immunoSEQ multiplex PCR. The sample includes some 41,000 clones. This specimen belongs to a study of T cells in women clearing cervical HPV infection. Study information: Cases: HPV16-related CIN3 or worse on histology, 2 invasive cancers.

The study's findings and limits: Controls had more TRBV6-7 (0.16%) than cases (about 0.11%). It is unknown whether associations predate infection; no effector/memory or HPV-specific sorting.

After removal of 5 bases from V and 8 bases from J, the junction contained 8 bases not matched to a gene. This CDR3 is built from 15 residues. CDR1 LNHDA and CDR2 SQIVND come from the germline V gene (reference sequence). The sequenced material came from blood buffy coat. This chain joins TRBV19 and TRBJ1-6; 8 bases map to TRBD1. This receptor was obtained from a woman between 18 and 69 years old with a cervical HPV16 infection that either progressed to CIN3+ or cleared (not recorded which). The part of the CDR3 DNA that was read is TGTGCCAGTAGTCTCGGACAGGGTATGGATTCACCC. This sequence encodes CASSLGQGMDSP. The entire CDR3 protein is CASSLGQGMDSPLHF.